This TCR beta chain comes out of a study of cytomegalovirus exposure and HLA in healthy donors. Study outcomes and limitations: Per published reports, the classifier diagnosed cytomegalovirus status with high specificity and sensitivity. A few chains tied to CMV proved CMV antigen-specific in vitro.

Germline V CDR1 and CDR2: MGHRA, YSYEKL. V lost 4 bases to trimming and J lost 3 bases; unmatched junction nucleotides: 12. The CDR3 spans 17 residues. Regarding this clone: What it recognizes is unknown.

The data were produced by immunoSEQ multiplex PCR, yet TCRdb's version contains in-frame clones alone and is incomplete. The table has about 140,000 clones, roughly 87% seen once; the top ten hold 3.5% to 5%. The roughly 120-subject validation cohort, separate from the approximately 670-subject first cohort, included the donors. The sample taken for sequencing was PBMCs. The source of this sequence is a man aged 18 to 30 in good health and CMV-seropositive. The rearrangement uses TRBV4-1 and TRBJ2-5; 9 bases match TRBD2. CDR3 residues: CASSLLPGRGGKETQYF. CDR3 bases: TGCGCCAGCAGCCTCCTGCCAGGGCGGGGGGGTAAAGAGACCCAGTACTTC.